This TCR beta chain was sequenced for a study of blood T cell repertoires in COVID-19. As for the study in general: Acute and convalescent COVID-19 samples came from the United States, Italy and Spain.

TCRdb's table, derived via immunoSEQ multiplex PCR, lists solely in-frame clones and lacks some. The table includes about 160,000 clones, roughly 86% detected once. The V end was cut by 4 bases, the J end by 8 bases, with 8 bases between. The CDR3 covers 10 residues. Per germline, CDR1 DFQATT and CDR2 SNEGSKA (reference sequence). Sequences were obtained from peripheral blood. This TCR was sampled from an older woman who had recovered from COVID-19. The rearrangement joins TRBV20-1 to TRBJ1-1, with D hard to call. CDR3 sequence (DNA): TGCAGTGCTACTACAGACGAAGCTTTCTTT. It codes for CSATTDEAFF.